These 25 T cell receptor beta chains were sequenced from one sample in a study of graft-versus-host responses after intestinal transplantation. These TCRs' antigens remain unknown. TCRdb's copy holds only in-frame clones and misses some; the assay was immunoSEQ multiplex PCR. The top ten hold about 1.5% of the sample, which has 50,000 to 75,000 clones, more than 90% seen once. This sample comprised unstimulated CD8+ T cells sorted from spleen or lymph node cells, obtained before transplant. Receptors originate from a human donor who was the organ donor for an intestinal transplant.

The gene calls are TRBV11-2 and TRBJ2-7; TRBD2 matches at 7 bases. The CDR3 spans 17 residues. Germline assignment: CDR1 SGHAT and CDR2 FQNNGV. The V gene end was trimmed by 5 bases and the J gene end by 3 bases; junction bases not matched to a gene: 16. The CDR3 DNA follows: TGTGCCAGCAGCCCACACCTAACTAGCGAGTTTTACTACGAGCAGTACTTC. Amino acid sequence: CASSPHLTSEFYYEQYF.

The chain is built from TRBV7-8 and TRBJ2-7; 9 bases are shared with TRBD2. V dropped 5 bases and J dropped 3; count of bases not matched to a gene: 8. The CDR3 extends over 15 amino acids. From germline, CDR1 is SGHVS and CDR2 FQNEAQ. CDR3 amino acids: CASSPRGRVGYEQYF. In DNA form, the CDR3 reads TGTGCCAGCAGCCCGCGCGGGAGGGTAGGCTACGAGCAGTACTTC.

The CDR3, as DNA: TGTGCCAGCAGCGAAATCACAGGGAAGACGGAGACAGATACGCAGTATTTT. This translates into CASSEITGKTETDTQYF. The V gene is TRBV28, the J gene TRBJ2-3; tentatively, D is TRBD1 (6 bases). Trimming removed 6 bases at V and 3 bases at J, with 22 bases between. The germline V gene encodes CDR1 MDHEN and CDR2 SYDVKM. The CDR3 runs to 17 residues.

The rearrangement links TRBV4-1 to TRBJ1-1; D not certain. The CDR3 is 15 residues long. Trimming cost V 0 bases and J 3 bases, with 11 bases left between them. Germline CDR1 is MGHRA and CDR2 is YSYEKL. CDR3 residues: CASSQDLSYYTEAFF. CDR3 coding DNA: TGCGCCAGCAGCCAAGATCTTTCTTATTACACTGAAGCTTTCTTT.

The chain is built from TRBV25-1 and TRBJ2-1, with 7 bases fitting TRBD2. Germline lookup yields CDR1 MGHDK and CDR2 SYGVNS. The V gene end was trimmed by 4 bases and the J gene end by 7 bases; junction bases not matched to a gene: 7. The CDR3 totals 14 residues. CDR3 DNA: TGTGCCAGCAGTGCCTTGGGAGCGGGGAATGAGCAGTTCTTC. Encoded protein: CASSALGAGNEQFF.

V is TRBV30 and J is TRBJ1-1, with 11 bases that match TRBD1. V gave up 1 base and J gave up 3 bases; unmatched junction bases: 10. CDR1 is GTSNPN, CDR2 SVGIG, per germline (reference sequence). The CDR3 has 17 residues. CDR3 coding DNA: TGTGCCTGGAGTGCCGGGACAGGGGGAAGAGGGGACACTGAAGCTTTCTTT. Protein sequence: CAWSAGTGGRGDTEAFF.

The sample holds one count of this clone. The genes are TRBV2 and TRBJ1-2; no clear D gene. The V end was cut by 4 bases, the J end by 4 bases, with 13 bases between. CDR1 is SNHLY, CDR2 FYNNEI, per germline. The length of the CDR3 is 14 residues. CDR3: CASSGGGRFYGYTF. CDR3 bases: TGTGCCAGCAGTGGGGGAGGTCGGTTCTATGGCTACACCTTC. The full variable domain, its missing parts supplied by reference TRBV2 and TRBJ1-2, is EPEVTQTPSHQVTQMGQEVILRCVPISNHLYFYWYRQILGQKVEFLVSFYNNEISEKSEIFDDQFSVERPDGSNFTLKIRSTKLEDSAMYFCASSGGGRFYGYTFGSGTRLTVV.

The chain links TRBV28 to TRBJ2-7; D may be TRBD2 (6 bases). Trimming cost V 6 bases and J 0 bases, with 15 bases left between them. Germline V gene sequence: CDR1 MDHEN, CDR2 SYDVKM. The length of the CDR3 is 15 residues. CDR3: CASSRERTSSYEQYF. Here the CDR3 DNA reads TGTGCCAGCAGCCGGGAGAGGACATCCTCCTACGAGCAGTACTTC.

The J gene is TRBJ2-5, the V gene TRBV10-2; possible D gene TRBD2, 6 bases. Germline loops: CDR1 WSHSY, CDR2 SAAADI. V lost 11 bases and J 0 bases, leaving 13 bases between the germline ends. The CDR3 totals 13 residues. This CDR3 is CAGGSGYQETQYF. The CDR3 bases are TGCGCCGGGGGAAGCGGGTACCAAGAGACCCAGTACTTC.

This chain joins TRBV29-1 and TRBJ1-2; D not resolved. The germline CDR1 and CDR2 sequences are SQVTM and ANQGSEA. V lost 3 bases, J lost 5 bases, and 7 bases lay in between. This CDR3 is 11 amino acids long. Written as DNA, the CDR3 is TGCAGCGTTGATGCGGGTTATGGCTACACCTTC. Translated, it gives CSVDAGYGYTF.

The rearrangement joins TRBV9 to TRBJ1-4, with 7 bases aligning to TRBD1. The germline V gene encodes CDR1 SGDLS and CDR2 YYNGEE. V lost 3 bases and J lost 8; bases outside the gene matches: 10. This CDR3 region has 15 residues. CDR3 region: CASSAGTAGEEKLFF. CDR3 DNA sequence: TGTGCCAGCAGCGCCGGGACAGCCGGGGAAGAAAAACTGTTTTTT.

The rearrangement uses TRBV19 and TRBJ2-1, with D possibly being TRBD2 (6 bases). The CDR3 runs 14 residues. Germline loops: CDR1 LNHDA, CDR2 SQIVND (reference sequence). V was shortened by 5 bases and J by 13 bases, with 21 bases between the two germline ends. CDR3 in DNA: TGTGCCAGTAGTCCCTGGGAATCGACTGGGACTCAGTTCTTC. Translating it yields CASSPWESTGTQFF.

V gene TRBV18 combines with J gene TRBJ2-4; no firm D call. The length of the CDR3 is 13 residues. The germline CDR1 and CDR2 sequences are KGHSH and LQKENI. Between the trimmed V and J ends, which lost 3 bases and 2 bases, there was a span of 5 bases. CDR3 region: CASSPVSKNIQYF. The DNA of the CDR3 is TGTGCCAGCTCACCCGTATCCAAAAACATTCAGTACTTC.

This clone was seen only once. The chain is built from TRBV6-1 and TRBJ2-3, with 10 positions matching TRBD2. CDR1 MNHNS and CDR2 SASEGT come from the germline V gene. J was trimmed by 1 base and V by 8 bases; bases with no gene match: 6. This CDR3 comprises 15 residues. The CDR3 loop is CASQRGTSGTDTQYF. CDR3 DNA sequence: TGTGCCAGCCAGCGAGGGACTAGCGGCACAGATACGCAGTATTTT.

V is TRBV7-6 and J is TRBJ1-2; a possible D gene is TRBD1 (6 bases). The CDR3 contains 15 residues. V was shortened by 5 bases and J by 3 bases, with 16 bases between the two germline ends. Germline assignment: CDR1 SGHVS and CDR2 FNYEAQ. The CDR3: CASSVYREGDYGYTF. The CDR3 region has the DNA TGTGCCAGCAGCGTATACAGGGAAGGGGACTATGGCTACACCTTC.

In DNA form, the CDR3 reads TGTGCCAGCAGCTTGGATCTAGGAGAGACCCAGTACTTC. It translates to CASSLDLGETQYF. The chain recombines TRBV5-6 with TRBJ2-5; D not resolved. The length of the CDR3 is 13 residues. Trimming stripped 0 bases from V and 4 bases from J, with 7 bases between. CDR1 is SGHDT, CDR2 YYEEEE, per germline.

The genes are TRBV10-2 and TRBJ2-3; possibly TRBD2 for D (5 bases). The V and J ends lost 5 bases and 6 bases respectively, with 15 bases between them. The CDR3 is 14 amino acids. Germline-derived CDR1 and CDR2 are WSHSY and SAAADI. CDR3 amino acids: CASSPLATYDTQYF. CDR3 bases: TGCGCCAGCAGTCCTCTAGCAACCTACGATACGCAGTATTTT.

This clone was seen only a few times. This chain links TRBV19 with TRBJ2-1; weak D call: TRBD1 (6 bases). Germline V lookup: CDR1 LNHDA, CDR2 SQIVND (reference sequence). V was pared by 5 bases and J by 0 bases, with 11 bases between. The CDR3 covers 15 residues. CDR3 loop: CASSVLGGSYNEQFF. The DNA of the CDR3 is TGTGCCAGTAGTGTTCTAGGGGGCTCCTACAATGAGCAGTTCTTC.

The chain couples TRBV30 to TRBJ2-7, with D hard to call. CDR1 and CDR2 (germline): GTSNPN, SVGIG (reference sequence). The CDR3 contains 13 residues. V was cut by 4 bases and J by 3 bases, with 13 bases left in between. The CDR3 loop reads CAWNYGSLYEQYF. DNA for the CDR3: TGTGCCTGGAACTACGGCAGCCTCTACGAGCAGTACTTC.

The V gene is TRBV7-8, the J gene TRBJ1-5; TRBD1 matches 7 bases. This CDR3 is built from 16 residues. V shed 1 base, J shed 3 bases, and the junction held 6 bases outside the gene matches. Germline V lookup: CDR1 SGHVS, CDR2 FQNEAQ. Written as DNA, the CDR3 is TGTGCCAGCAGCTTAGTGGGACAGAAGTTCAATCAGCCCCAGCATTTT. Translated: CASSLVGQKFNQPQHF.

The J gene is TRBJ1-5, the V gene TRBV13, with D uncertain. The germline gives CDR1 PRHDT, CDR2 FYEKMQ (reference sequence). CDR3 length: 12 residues. Trimming removed 2 bases at V and 4 bases at J, with 3 bases between. CDR3 sequence reads: CASSLRNQPQHF. The CDR3 DNA follows: TGTGCCAGCAGCTTACGGAATCAGCCCCAGCATTTT.

The CDR3 DNA reads TGTGCCAGCAGCTTGTTCCCCAGGGGCTACACCTTC. Its translation is CASSLFPRGYTF. The chain uses TRBV5-6 and TRBJ1-2; D remains ambiguous. V was cut by 1 base and J by 8 bases, with 9 bases left in between. CDR1 and CDR2 from the germline V gene are SGHDT and YYEEEE. CDR3 length: 12 residues.

The chain is built from TRBV6-4 and TRBJ2-6, with TRBD2 matching over 11 bases. Germline CDR1 is MRHNA and CDR2 is SNTAGT. This CDR3 is built from 18 residues. V lost 6 bases and J lost 0; bases outside the gene matches: 7. The CDR3 bases are TGTGCCAGCAGCCCAGGACTAGCGGGTTACTCTGGGGCCAACGTCCTGACTTTC. Translated: CASSPGLAGYSGANVLTF.

The chain couples TRBV2 to TRBJ2-7; 7 bases map to TRBD2. The ends lost 3 bases at V and 0 bases at J; junction bases unmatched: 5. The CDR3 is 15 residues long. The germline CDR1 and CDR2 sequences are SNHLY and FYNNEI. CDR3 residues: CASSELGGSSYEQYF. CDR3 DNA: TGTGCCAGCAGTGAGTTGGGGGGGAGCTCCTACGAGCAGTACTTC.

In DNA, the CDR3 is TGTGCCAGCAGCTTAGGCCGCGCTAGCGGGAGACAATCGCAAGAGACCCAGTACTTC. As protein: CASSLGRASGRQSQETQYF. The J gene is TRBJ2-5, the V gene TRBV13, with 10 bases fitting TRBD2. This CDR3 comprises 19 residues. Germline V lookup: CDR1 PRHDT, CDR2 FYEKMQ (reference sequence). The trim removed 0 bases at V and 2 bases at J, leaving 12 bases unmatched. The whole variable domain, remainder taken from reference TRBV13 and TRBJ2-5, is AAGVIQSPRHLIKEKRETATLKCYPIPRHDTVYWYQQGPGQDPQFLISFYEKMQSDKGSIPDRFSAQQFSDYHSELNMSSLELGDSALYFCASSLGRASGRQSQETQYFGPGTRLLVL.